This T cell receptor beta chain was obtained from a study of human T cells and chemical hapten exposure. Whole-study results and caveats: Patch test score was positively correlated with the counts of PT1 expanded TCRs.

The library tagged individual cDNA molecules with unique molecular identifiers. TCRdb redid the calling of the RACE reads with MiXCR, one entry per CDR3 protein. Altogether tens of thousands of distinct CDR3 sequences are present, 8% to 10% being singletons, with the ten largest covering approximately 3.8%. Time point of the sample: pre-sensitization, week 0. Treatment defined: therapeutic diphenylcyclopropenone sensitization with weekly scalp DPC. Investigators collected blood before applying each patch test. In this sample, this clonotype turned up many times. Antigen: not known. The source is a woman in her forties with alopecia areata. Some clones in this sample may be carry-over from other donors' samples. The sequenced sample was whole blood, obtained in connection with sensitization to the hapten diphenylcyclopropenone (DPC).

The CDR3 region is CASSLRGAGSEETQYF. The CDR3, as DNA: TGTGCCAGCAGCTTAAGGGGGGCAGGGTCAGAAGAGACCCAGTACTTC. The chain has TRBV11-2 and TRBJ2-5; D is possibly TRBD1 or TRBD2 (6 bases each). This CDR3 comprises 16 residues. The germline V and J ends were trimmed by 2 bases and 3 bases, with 16 bases remaining between them. In germline, CDR1 is SGHAT, CDR2 FQNNGV.